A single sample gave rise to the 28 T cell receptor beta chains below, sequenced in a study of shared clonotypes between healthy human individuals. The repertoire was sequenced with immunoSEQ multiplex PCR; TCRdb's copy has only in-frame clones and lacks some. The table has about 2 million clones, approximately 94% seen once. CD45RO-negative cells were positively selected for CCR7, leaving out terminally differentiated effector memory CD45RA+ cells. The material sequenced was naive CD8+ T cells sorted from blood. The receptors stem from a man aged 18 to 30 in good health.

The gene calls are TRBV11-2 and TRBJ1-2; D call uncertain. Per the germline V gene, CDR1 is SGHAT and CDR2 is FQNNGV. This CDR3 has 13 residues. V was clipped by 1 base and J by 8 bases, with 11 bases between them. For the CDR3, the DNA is TGTGCCAGCAGCTTAGGGACCGCTGGGGGCTACACCTTC. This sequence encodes CASSLGTAGGYTF.

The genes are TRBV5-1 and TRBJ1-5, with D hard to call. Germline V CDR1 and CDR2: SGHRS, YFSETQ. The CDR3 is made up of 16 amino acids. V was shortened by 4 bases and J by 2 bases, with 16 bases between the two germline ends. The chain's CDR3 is CASSPDGPGGNQPQHF. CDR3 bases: TGCGCCAGCAGCCCCGATGGACCTGGAGGCAATCAGCCCCAGCATTTT.

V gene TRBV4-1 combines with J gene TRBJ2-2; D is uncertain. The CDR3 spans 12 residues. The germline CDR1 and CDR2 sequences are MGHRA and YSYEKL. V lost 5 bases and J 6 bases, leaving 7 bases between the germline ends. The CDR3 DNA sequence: TGCGCCAGCAGCACGTCAGCCGGGGAGCTGTTTTTT. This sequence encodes CASSTSAGELFF.

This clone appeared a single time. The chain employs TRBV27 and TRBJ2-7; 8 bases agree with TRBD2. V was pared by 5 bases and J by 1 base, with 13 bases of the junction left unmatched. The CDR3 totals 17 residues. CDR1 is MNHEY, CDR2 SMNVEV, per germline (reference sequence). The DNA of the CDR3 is TGTGCCAGCAGTCCCCTTAGTATGAGCGGGGGATCCTACGAGCAGTACTTC. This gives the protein CASSPLSMSGGSYEQYF.

This chain's CDR3 is CASSLESSGRAEADTQYF. The CDR3 DNA sequence: TGTGCCAGCAGCTTGGAGTCTAGCGGGAGGGCCGAGGCAGATACGCAGTATTTT. J is TRBJ2-3 and V is TRBV5-6; 12 positions agree with TRBD2. J gave up 4 bases and V 0 bases, and 9 bases lay outside the gene matches. This CDR3 contains 18 residues. The germline V gene encodes CDR1 SGHDT and CDR2 YYEEEE.

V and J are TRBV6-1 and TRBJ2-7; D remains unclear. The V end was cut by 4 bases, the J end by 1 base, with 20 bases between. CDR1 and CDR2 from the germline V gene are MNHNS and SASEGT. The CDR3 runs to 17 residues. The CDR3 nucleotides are TGTGCCAGCAGTGCCCCCCAATGGGCCGGTTCGTCCTACGAGCAGTACTTC. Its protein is CASSAPQWAGSSYEQYF.

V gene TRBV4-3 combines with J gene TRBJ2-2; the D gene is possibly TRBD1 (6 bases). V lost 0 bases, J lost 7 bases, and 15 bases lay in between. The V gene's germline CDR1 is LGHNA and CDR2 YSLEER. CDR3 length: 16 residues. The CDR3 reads CASSQDAGALLGELFF. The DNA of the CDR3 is TGCGCCAGCAGCCAAGATGCAGGGGCCCTCCTCGGGGAGCTGTTTTTT.

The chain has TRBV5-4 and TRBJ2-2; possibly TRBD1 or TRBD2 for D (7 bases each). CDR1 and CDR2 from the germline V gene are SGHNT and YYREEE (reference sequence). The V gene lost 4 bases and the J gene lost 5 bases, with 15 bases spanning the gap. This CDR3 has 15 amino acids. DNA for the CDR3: TGTGCCAGCAGCCCCACGCAGGGGGGGACCGGGGAGCTGTTTTTT. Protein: CASSPTQGGTGELFF.

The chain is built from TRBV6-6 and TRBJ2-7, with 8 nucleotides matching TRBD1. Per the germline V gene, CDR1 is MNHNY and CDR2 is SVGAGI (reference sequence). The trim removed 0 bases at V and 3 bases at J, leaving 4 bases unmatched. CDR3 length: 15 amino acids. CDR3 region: CASSYSGQEGYEQYF. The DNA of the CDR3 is TGTGCCAGCAGTTACTCGGGACAGGAAGGCTACGAGCAGTACTTC.

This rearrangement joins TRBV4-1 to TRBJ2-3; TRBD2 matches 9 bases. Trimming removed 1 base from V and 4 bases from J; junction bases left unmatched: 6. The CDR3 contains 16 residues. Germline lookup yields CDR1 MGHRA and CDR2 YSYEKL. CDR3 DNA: TGCGCCAGCAGCCAAGTCGGCGGGAGGGCCGCAGATACGCAGTATTTT. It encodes CASSQVGGRAADTQYF.

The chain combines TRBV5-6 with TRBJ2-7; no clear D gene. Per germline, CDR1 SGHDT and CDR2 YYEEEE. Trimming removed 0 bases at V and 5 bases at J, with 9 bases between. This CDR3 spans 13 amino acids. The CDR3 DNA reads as TGTGCCAGCAGCTTGGCCGTGCAAAACGAGCAGTACTTC. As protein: CASSLAVQNEQYF.

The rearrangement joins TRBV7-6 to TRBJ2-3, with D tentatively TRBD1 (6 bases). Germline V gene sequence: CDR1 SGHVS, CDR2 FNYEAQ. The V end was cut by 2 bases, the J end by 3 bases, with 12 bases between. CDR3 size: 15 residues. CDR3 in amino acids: CASSLIQGRTDTQYF. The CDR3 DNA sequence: TGTGCCAGCAGCTTAATCCAGGGGCGGACAGATACGCAGTATTTT.

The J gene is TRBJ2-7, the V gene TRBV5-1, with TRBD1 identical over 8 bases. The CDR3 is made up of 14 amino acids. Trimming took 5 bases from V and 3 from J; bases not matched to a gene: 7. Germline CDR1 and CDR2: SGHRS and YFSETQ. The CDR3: CASRGTGNLYEQYF. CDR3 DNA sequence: TGCGCCAGCAGAGGGACAGGCAACCTCTACGAGCAGTACTTC.

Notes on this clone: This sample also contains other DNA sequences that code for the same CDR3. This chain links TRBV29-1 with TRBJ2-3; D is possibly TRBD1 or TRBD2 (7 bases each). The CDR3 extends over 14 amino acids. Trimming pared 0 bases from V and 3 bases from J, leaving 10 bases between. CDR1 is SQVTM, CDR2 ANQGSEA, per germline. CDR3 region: CSVEDRGGTDTQYF. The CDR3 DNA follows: TGCAGCGTTGAAGACAGGGGGGGTACAGATACGCAGTATTTT.

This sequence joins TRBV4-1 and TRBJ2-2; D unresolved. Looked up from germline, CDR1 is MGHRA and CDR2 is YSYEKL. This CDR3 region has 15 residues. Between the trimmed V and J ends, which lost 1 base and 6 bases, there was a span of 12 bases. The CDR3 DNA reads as TGCGCCAGCAGCCAAGTCGGAGTAAGGCCCGGGGAGCTGTTTTTT. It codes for CASSQVGVRPGELFF.

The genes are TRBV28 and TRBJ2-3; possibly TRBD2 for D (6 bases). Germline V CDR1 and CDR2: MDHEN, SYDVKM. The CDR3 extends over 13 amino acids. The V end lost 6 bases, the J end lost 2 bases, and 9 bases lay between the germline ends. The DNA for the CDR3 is TGTGCCAGCAGCTGGACTATCACAGATACGCAGTATTTT. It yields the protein CASSWTITDTQYF.

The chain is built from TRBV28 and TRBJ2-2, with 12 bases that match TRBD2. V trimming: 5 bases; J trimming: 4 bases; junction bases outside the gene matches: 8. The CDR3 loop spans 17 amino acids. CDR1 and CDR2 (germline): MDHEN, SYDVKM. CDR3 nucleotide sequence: TGTGCCAGCAGTCTAGACCTAGCGGGGGGGCTCACCGGGGAGCTGTTTTTT. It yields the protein CASSLDLAGGLTGELFF.

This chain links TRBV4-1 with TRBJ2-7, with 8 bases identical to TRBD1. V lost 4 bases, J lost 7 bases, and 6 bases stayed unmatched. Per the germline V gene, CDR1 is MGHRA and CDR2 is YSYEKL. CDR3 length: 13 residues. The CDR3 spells CASSPGQDLEQYF. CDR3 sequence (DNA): TGCGCCAGCAGCCCGGGACAGGACCTAGAGCAGTACTTC.

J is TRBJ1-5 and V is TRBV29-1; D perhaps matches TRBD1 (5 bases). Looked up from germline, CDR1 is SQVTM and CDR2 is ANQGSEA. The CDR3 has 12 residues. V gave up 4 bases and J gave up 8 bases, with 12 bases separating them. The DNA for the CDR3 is TGCAGCGTTGCATGGGGGGAAGAGCCCCAGCATTTT. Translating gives CSVAWGEEPQHF.

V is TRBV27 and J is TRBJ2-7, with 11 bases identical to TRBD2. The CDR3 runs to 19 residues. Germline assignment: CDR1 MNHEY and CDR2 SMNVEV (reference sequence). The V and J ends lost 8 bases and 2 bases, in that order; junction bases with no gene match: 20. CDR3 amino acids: CASLSSGTSGSTRPYEQYF. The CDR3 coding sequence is TGTGCCAGCCTAAGCTCAGGGACTAGCGGTTCAACGAGACCCTACGAGCAGTACTTC.

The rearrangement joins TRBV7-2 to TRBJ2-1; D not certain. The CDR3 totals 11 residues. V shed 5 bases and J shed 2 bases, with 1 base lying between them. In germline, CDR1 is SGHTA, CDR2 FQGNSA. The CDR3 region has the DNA TGTGCCAGCAGCCCCTACAATGAGCAGTTCTTC. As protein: CASSPYNEQFF.

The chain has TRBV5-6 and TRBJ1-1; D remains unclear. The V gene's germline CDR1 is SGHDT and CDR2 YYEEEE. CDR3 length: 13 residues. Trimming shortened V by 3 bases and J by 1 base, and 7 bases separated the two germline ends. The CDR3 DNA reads TGTGCCAGCAGCTGGAGGGAGAACACTGAAGCTTTCTTT. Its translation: CASSWRENTEAFF.

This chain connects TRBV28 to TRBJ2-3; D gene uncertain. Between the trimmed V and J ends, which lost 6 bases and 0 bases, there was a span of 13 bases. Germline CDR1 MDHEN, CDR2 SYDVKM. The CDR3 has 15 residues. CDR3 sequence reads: CASRVGSSSTDTQYF. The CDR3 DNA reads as TGTGCCAGCAGGGTGGGAAGTTCTAGCACAGATACGCAGTATTTT. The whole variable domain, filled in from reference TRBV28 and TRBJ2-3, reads DVKVTQSSRYLVKRTGEKVFLECVQDMDHENMFWYRQDPGLGLRLIYFSYDVKMKEKGDIPEGYSVSREKKERFSLILESASTNQTSMYLCASRVGSSSTDTQYFGPGTRLTVL.

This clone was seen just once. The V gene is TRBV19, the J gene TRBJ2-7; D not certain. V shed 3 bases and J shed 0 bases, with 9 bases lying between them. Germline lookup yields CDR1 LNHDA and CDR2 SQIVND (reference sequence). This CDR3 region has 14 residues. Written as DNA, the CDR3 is TGTGCCAGTAGTATTATGGGTAACTCCTACGAGCAGTACTTC. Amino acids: CASSIMGNSYEQYF.

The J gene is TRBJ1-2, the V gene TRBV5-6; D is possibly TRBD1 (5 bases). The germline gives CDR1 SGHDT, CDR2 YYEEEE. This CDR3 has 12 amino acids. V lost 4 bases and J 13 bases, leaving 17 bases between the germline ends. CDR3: CASSVSVGVATF. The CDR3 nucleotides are TGTGCCAGCAGCGTCTCAGTAGGGGTAGCCACCTTC.

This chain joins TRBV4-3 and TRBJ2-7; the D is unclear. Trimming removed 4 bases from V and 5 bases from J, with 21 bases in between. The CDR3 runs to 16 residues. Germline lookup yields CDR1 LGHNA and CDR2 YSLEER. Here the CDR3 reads CASSRSVREASDEQYF. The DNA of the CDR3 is TGCGCCAGCAGCCGAAGCGTAAGGGAAGCCTCGGACGAGCAGTACTTC.

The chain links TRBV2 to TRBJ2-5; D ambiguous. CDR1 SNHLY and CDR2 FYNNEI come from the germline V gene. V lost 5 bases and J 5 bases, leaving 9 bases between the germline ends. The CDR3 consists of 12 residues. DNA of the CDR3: TGTGCCAGCAGTACGACTGAGGAGACCCAGTACTTC. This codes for CASSTTEETQYF. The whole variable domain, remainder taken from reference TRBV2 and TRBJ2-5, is EPEVTQTPSHQVTQMGQEVILRCVPISNHLYFYWYRQILGQKVEFLVSFYNNEISEKSEIFDDQFSVERPDGSNFTLKIRSTKLEDSAMYFCASSTTEETQYFGPGTRLLVL.

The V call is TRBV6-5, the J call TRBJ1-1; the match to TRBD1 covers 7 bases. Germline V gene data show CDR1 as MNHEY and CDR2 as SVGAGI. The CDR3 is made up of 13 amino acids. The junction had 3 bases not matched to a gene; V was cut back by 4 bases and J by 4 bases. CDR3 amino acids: CASSWAGGTEAFF. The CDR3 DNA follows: TGTGCCAGCAGTTGGGCAGGGGGCACTGAAGCTTTCTTT.